One and the same sample provided the 8 T cell receptor beta chains below, sequenced in a study of OX40 agonist ivuxolimab in advanced cancers. Assay used: immunoSEQ multiplex PCR; TCRdb lists only in-frame clones, some missing. The listing contains 35 to 50 clones. The sample consisted of CD4+ or CD8+ T cells sorted from blood, taken in a trial of the OX40 agonist ivuxolimab. These receptors were collected from an adult with an advanced solid tumor such as melanoma, head and neck, liver or kidney cancer.

V and J are TRBV11-3 and TRBJ2-1; no firm D call. V lost 3 bases and J lost 4, with 13 bases in between. This CDR3 has 15 amino acids. Germline V gene sequence: CDR1 SGHNT, CDR2 YENEEA. In nucleotides, the CDR3 is TGTGCCAGCAGCTTCGTGGGTTTGATGTACAATGAGCAGTTCTTC. Protein: CASSFVGLMYNEQFF.

This clone was seen a handful of times. In nucleotides, the CDR3 is TGTGCCAGCAGTTACGGAAGCGTCGCCGGGGAGCTGTTTTTT. Its protein product is CASSYGSVAGELFF. The chain recombines TRBV6-8 with TRBJ2-2; D is unclear. Germline values: CDR1 MNHGY, CDR2 SAAAGT. V was pared by 2 bases and J by 6 bases, with 10 bases between. This CDR3 comprises 14 residues.

The CDR3 is CASSAQNRVYEQYF. The CDR3 coding sequence is TGTGCCAGCTCAGCCCAAAACAGGGTGTACGAGCAGTACTTC. The gene calls are TRBV18 and TRBJ2-7; possibly TRBD1 for D (6 bases). Germline CDR1 KGHSH, CDR2 LQKENI. Trimming shortened V by 5 bases and J by 4 bases, and 15 bases separated the two germline ends. The length of the CDR3 is 14 residues.

J is TRBJ1-1 and V is TRBV6-8, with D hard to call. The CDR3 loop spans 13 amino acids. Trimming removed 7 bases at V and 5 bases at J, with 14 bases between. Germline CDR1 reads MNHGY; CDR2 reads SAAAGT. DNA of the CDR3: TGTGCCAGCATGGGGAGGACGGTAACTGAAGCTTTCTTT. It translates to CASMGRTVTEAFF.

This clone was counted a few times. The chain links TRBV6-8 to TRBJ2-7; D is uncertain. The ends were cut back, 5 bases at V and 2 bases at J, with 19 bases in the middle. Germline loops: CDR1 MNHGY, CDR2 SAAAGT. This CDR3 region has 16 residues. The CDR3 loop is CASSTGSPPPTYEQYF. CDR3 bases: TGTGCCAGCAGTACTGGATCCCCACCGCCAACCTACGAGCAGTACTTC.

This chain joins TRBV11-3 and TRBJ1-1; 9 nucleotides align to TRBD1. CDR1 and CDR2 (germline): SGHNT, YENEEA. The CDR3 totals 16 residues. The trim removed 7 bases at V and 0 bases at J, leaving 9 bases unmatched. In DNA, the CDR3 is TGTGCCAGCACCAAAGGACAGGGGAGGGTGAACACTGAAGCTTTCTTT. It is translated as CASTKGQGRVNTEAFF. Full variable domain (remainder filled in from reference TRBV11-3 and TRBJ1-1): EAGVVQSPRYKIIEKKQPVAFWCNPISGHNTLYWYLQNLGQGPELLIRYENEEAVDDSQLPKDRFSAERLKGVDSTLKIQPAELGDSAVYLCASTKGQGRVNTEAFFGQGTRLTVV.

The chain recombines TRBV14 with TRBJ2-1, with D possibly called TRBD1 or TRBD2 (5 bases each). The V and J ends lost 0 bases and 8 bases respectively, with 8 bases between them. CDR3 length: 13 amino acids. The V gene's germline CDR1 is SGHDN and CDR2 FVKESK. The CDR3 sequence is CASSQDVGDEQFF. CDR3 sequence (DNA): TGTGCCAGCAGCCAAGACGTGGGGGATGAGCAGTTCTTC.

V usage is TRBV7-8 and J usage is TRBJ2-2; TRBD1 aligns across 9 bases. The CDR3 is 15 amino acids. Per the germline V gene, CDR1 is SGHVS and CDR2 is FQNEAQ. Trimming at V came to 0 bases and at J to 6 bases, leaving 2 bases not matched to a gene. CDR3: CASSLAGTGSGELFF. As DNA, the CDR3 is TGTGCCAGCAGCTTAGCAGGGACAGGGTCCGGGGAGCTGTTTTTT.